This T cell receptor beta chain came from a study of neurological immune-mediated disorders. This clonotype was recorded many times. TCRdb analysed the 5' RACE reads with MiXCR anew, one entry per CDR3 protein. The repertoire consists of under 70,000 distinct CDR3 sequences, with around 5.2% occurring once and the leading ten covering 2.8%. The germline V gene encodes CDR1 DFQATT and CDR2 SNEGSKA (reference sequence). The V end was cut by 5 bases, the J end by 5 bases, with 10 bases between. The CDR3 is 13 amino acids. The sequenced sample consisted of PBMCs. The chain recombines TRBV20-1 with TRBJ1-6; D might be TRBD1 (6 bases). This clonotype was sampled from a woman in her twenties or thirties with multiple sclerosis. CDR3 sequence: CSAYRDNNSPLHF. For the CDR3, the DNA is TGCAGTGCTTACCGGGACAATAATTCACCCCTCCACTTT.